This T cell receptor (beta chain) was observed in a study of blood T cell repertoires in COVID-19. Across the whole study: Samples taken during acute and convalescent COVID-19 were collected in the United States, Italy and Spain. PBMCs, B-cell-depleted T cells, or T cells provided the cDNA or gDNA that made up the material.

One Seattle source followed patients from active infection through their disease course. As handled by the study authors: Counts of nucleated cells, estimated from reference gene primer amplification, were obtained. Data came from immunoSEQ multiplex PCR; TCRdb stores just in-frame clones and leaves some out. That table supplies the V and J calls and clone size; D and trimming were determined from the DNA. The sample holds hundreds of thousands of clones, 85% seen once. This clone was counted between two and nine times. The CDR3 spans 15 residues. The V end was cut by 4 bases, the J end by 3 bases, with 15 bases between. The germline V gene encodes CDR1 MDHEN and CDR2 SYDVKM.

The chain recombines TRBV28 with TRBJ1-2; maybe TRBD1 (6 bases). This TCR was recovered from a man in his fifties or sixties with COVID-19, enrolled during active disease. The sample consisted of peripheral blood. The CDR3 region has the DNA TGTGCCAGCAGTTCTTACACGGACAGACACTATGGCTACACCTTC. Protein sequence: CASSSYTDRHYGYTF.